A selection of T cell receptor beta chains follows, all from one sample in a study of cytomegalovirus exposure and HLA in healthy donors. Data came from immunoSEQ multiplex PCR; TCRdb stores just in-frame clones and leaves some out. The repertoire holds some 150,000 clones, with nearly 80% as singletons. Material: PBMCs. These receptors all stem from a man between 18 and 35 years old in good health and CMV-seropositive. The CDR3 runs from the conserved cysteine through the conserved F or W. A D gene is named only where the DNA matches it firmly. Clone size is not always given. Where it is, it says once, few, many or a class for expanded clones.

.,TRBV6-5,.,TRBJ1-5,TGTGCCAGCAGCACGACAGGATATCAGCCCCAGCATTTT,CASSTTGYQPQHF
.,TRBV2,.,TRBJ2-4,TGTGCCAGCACGGACGGGAGCAGTCAGTACTTC,CASTDGSSQYF
.,TRBV7-9,.,TRBJ1-5,TGTGCCAGCAGCTTAGTCAGCGATCAGCCCCAGCATTTT,CASSLVSDQPQHF
.,TRBV25-1,TRBD1,TRBJ2-2,TGTGCCACCTACTCCGACAGGGTGAACACCGGGGAGCTGTTTTTT,CATYSDRVNTGELFF
.,TRBV5-1,TRBD1,TRBJ2-7,TGCGCCAGCAGCCCCTCGGACAGGGCACGGGAGCAGTACTTC,CASSPSDRAREQYF
.,TRBV5-8,.,TRBJ1-2,TGTGCCAGCAGCTTGAGTACAGGGCCATCCCGTGGCTACACCTTC,CASSLSTGPSRGYTF
.,TRBV6-1,.,TRBJ2-3,TGTGCCAGCAGCTTGGGTCAGGGGGGCGCGAATACGCAGTATTTT,CASSLGQGGANTQYF
once,TRBV29-1,TRBD2,TRBJ2-1,TGCAGCGTTGAACCCCCGGGCGGGGGGGCGGGCGAGCAGTTCTTC,CSVEPPGGGAGEQFF
.,TRBV15,.,TRBJ1-2,TGTGCCACCAGCAGTACAGGAGATGGCTACACCTTC,CATSSTGDGYTF
.,TRBV7-9,.,TRBJ2-1,TGTGCCAGCAGCTTAGGCACAGGGAGAACCTACAATGAGCAGTTCTTC,CASSLGTGRTYNEQFF
once,TRBV5-1,TRBD1,TRBJ1-2,TGCGCCAGCCGTGAACGACAGGGGGCAAGCTATGGCTACACCTTC,CASRERQGASYGYTF
.,TRBV6-4,TRBD1,TRBJ2-3,TGTGCCAGCAGTGACTCGACAGGGAACACAGATACGCAGTATTTT,CASSDSTGNTDTQYF
.,TRBV30,TRBD2,TRBJ2-3,TGTGCCTGGAGTGTACGGCTAGCGGGGGGAGATACGCAGTATTTT,CAWSVRLAGGDTQYF
.,TRBV10-3,TRBD2,TRBJ2-7,TGTGCCATCAGTGAGTCGAAACTAGCGGGAGGTGCGCAGTACTTC,CAISESKLAGGAQYF
once,TRBV29-1,TRBD1,TRBJ1-5,TGCAGCGTCGGACAGGGGGAACAGCCCCAGCATTTT,CSVGQGEQPQHF
.,TRBV28,TRBD1,TRBJ2-7,TGTGCCAGCAGTCCACCGGGACAGCCCTACGAGCAGTACTTC,CASSPPGQPYEQYF
.,TRBV10-2,TRBD1,TRBJ1-1,TGCGCCGTACTATCCGGACAGGGGTTCATGAACACTGAAGCTTTCTTT,CAVLSGQGFMNTEAFF
few,TRBV19,.,TRBJ1-1,TGTGCCAGTATCCCAAGACAGGCCTCCGACCTGAACACTGAAGCTTTCTTT,CASIPRQASDLNTEAFF
once,TRBV29-1,.,TRBJ1-1,TGCAGCTCAACAAGGGGGGGAGCGACTGAAGCTTTCTTT,CSSTRGGATEAFF
.,TRBV7-4,.,TRBJ1-6,TGTGCCAGCAGCTTAGCGCATGGGGCTAACTCACCCCTCCACTTT,CASSLAHGANSPLHF
once,TRBV5-6,.,TRBJ1-3,TGTGCCAGCAGCTTGAGTACAGCCTTCTCTGGAAACACCATATATTTT,CASSLSTAFSGNTIYF
.,TRBV7-6,.,TRBJ2-2,TGTGCCAGCAGCTTAGCTGGGCCCCGGGAGCTGTTTTTT,CASSLAGPRELFF
.,TRBV25-1,TRBD2,TRBJ2-1,TGTGCCAGCAGTGACCCTAGCGGGGACTTCTACAATGAGCAGTTCTTC,CASSDPSGDFYNEQFF
.,TRBV6-1,.,TRBJ1-3,TGTGCCAGCAGTGAAAAGGCAGGGGTTGGAAACACCATATATTTT,CASSEKAGVGNTIYF
.,TRBV5-4,TRBD2,TRBJ2-3,TGTGCCAGCAGCTTGGGACTAGCGGGAAGAGATACGCAGTATTTT,CASSLGLAGRDTQYF